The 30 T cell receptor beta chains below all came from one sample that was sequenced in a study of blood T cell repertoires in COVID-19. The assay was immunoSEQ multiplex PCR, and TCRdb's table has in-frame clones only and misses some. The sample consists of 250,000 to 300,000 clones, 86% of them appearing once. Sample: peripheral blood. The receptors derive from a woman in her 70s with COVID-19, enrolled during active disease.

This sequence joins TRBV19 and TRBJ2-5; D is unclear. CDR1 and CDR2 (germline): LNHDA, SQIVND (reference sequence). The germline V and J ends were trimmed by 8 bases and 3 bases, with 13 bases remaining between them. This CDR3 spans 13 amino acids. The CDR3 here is CASSDITKETQYF. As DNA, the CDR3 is TGTGCCAGTTCTGACATAACAAAAGAGACCCAGTACTTC.

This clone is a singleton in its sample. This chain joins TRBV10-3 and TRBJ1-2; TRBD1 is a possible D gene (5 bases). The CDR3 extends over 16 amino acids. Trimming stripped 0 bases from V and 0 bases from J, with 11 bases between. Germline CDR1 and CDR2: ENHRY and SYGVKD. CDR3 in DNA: TGTGCCATCAGTGAGTCCCCTGGACAAGCTAACTATGGCTACACCTTC. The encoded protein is CAISESPGQANYGYTF.

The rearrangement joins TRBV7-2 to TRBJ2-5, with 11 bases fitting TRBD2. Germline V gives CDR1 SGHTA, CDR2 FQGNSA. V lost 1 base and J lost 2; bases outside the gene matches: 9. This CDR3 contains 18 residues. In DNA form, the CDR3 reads TGTGCCAGCAGCTTAGAGGCTAGCGGGGGGCCCAATCAAGAGACCCAGTACTTC. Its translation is CASSLEASGGPNQETQYF.

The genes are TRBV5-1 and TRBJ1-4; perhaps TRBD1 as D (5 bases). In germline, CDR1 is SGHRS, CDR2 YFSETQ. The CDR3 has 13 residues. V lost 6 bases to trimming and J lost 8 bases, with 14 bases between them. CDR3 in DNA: TGCGCCAGCACCGAAATTCCAGGGGAAAAACTGTTTTTT. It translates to CASTEIPGEKLFF.

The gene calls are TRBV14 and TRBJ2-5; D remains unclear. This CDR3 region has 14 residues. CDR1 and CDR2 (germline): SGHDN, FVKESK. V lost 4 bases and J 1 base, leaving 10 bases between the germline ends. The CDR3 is CASSLGTVQETQYF. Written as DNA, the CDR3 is TGTGCCAGCAGCCTAGGAACAGTCCAAGAGACCCAGTACTTC.

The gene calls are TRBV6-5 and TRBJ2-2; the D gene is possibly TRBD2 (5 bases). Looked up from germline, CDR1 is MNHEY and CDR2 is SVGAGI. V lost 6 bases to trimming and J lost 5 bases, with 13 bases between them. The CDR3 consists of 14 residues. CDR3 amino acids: CASSWQRQTGELFF. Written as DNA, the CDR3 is TGTGCCAGCAGCTGGCAGCGGCAGACCGGGGAGCTGTTTTTT.

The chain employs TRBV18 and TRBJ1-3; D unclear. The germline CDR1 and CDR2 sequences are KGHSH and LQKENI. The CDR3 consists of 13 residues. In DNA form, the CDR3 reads TGTGCGTCGACTGGAGGGCCCGGAAACACCATATATTTT. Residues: CASTGGPGNTIYF.

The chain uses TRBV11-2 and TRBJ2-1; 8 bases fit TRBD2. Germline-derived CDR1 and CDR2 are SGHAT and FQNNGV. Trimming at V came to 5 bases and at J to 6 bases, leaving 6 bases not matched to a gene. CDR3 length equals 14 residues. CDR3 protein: CASSPGGSVNEQFF. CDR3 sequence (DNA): TGTGCCAGCAGCCCGGGGGGGTCAGTCAATGAGCAGTTCTTC. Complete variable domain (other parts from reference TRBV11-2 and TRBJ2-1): EAGVAQSPRYKIIEKRQSVAFWCNPISGHATLYWYQQILGQGPKLLIQFQNNGVVDDSQLPKDRFSAERLKGVDSTLKIQPAKLEDSAVYLCASSPGGSVNEQFFGPGTRLTVL.

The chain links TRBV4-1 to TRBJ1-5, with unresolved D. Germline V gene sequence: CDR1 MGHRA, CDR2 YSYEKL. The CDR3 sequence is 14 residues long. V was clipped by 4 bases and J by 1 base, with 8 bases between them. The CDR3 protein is CASSRGDSNQPQHF. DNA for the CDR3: TGCGCCAGCAGCCGCGGCGACAGCAATCAGCCCCAGCATTTT.

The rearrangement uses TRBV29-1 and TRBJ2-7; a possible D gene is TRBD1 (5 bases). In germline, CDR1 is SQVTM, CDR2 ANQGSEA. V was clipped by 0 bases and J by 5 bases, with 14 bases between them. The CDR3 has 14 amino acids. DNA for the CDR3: TGCAGCGTTGAAGATCTTCGTCTAGGGGACGAGCAGTACTTC. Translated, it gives CSVEDLRLGDEQYF.

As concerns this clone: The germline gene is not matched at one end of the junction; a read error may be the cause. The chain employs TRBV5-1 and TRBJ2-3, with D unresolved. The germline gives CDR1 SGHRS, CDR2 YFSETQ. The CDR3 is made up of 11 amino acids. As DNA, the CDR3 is TGCGCCAGCAGCTTGGGGTCGCCTCCGGTTTTT. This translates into CASSLGSPPVF.

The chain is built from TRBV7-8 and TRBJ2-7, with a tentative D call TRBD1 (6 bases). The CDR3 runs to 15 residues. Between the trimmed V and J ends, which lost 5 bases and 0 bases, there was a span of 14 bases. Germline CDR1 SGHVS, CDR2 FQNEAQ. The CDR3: CASSLGTKSSYEQYF. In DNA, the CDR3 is TGTGCCAGCAGCCTGGGGACAAAGAGCTCCTACGAGCAGTACTTC.

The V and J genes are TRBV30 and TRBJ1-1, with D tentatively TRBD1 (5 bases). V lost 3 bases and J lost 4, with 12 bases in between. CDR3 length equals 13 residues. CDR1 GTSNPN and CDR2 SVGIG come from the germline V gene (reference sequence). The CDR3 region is CAWSAGWVTEAFF. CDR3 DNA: TGTGCCTGGAGCGCAGGGTGGGTCACTGAAGCTTTCTTT.

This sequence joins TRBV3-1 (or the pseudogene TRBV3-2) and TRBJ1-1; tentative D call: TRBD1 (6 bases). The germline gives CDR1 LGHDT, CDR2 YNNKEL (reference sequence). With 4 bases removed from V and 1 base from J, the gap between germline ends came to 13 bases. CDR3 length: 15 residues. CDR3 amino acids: CASSLYGTPNTEAFF. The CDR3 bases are TGTGCCAGCAGCCTCTATGGGACACCGAACACTGAAGCTTTCTTT.

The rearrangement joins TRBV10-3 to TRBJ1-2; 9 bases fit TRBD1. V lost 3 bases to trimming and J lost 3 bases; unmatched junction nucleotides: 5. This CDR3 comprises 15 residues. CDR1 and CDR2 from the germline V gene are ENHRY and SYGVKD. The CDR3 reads CAISDAGQGYYGYTF. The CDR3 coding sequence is TGTGCCATCAGTGACGCTGGACAGGGGTACTATGGCTACACCTTC.

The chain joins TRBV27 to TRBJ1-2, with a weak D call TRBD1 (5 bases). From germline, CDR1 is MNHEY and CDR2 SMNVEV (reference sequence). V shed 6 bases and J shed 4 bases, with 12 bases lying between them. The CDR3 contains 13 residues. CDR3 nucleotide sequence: TGTGCCAGCAGCGGGGGACTCCTCTATGGCTACACCTTC. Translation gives CASSGGLLYGYTF.

CDR3 protein: CASSPALAGAITGELFF. The CDR3 region has the DNA TGCGCCAGCAGCCCGGCCCTAGCGGGGGCAATCACCGGGGAGCTGTTTTTT. The chain combines TRBV5-1 with TRBJ2-2, with 10 nucleotides matching TRBD2. CDR1 and CDR2 (germline): SGHRS, YFSETQ. CDR3 length: 17 amino acids. Unmatched junction bases numbered 10, after V lost 4 bases and J lost 4 bases.

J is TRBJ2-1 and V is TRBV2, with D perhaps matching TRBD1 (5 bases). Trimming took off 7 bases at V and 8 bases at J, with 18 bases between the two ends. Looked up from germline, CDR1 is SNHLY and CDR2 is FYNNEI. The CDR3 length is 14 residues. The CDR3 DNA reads TGTGCCAGCACCAAGTTTCTTACAGGAGATGAGCAGTTCTTC. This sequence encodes CASTKFLTGDEQFF.

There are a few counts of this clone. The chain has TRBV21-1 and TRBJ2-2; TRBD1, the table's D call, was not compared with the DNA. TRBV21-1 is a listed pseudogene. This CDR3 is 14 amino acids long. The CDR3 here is CASIWTGNTGELFF. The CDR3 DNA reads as TGTGCCAGCATTTGGACAGGGAACACCGGGGAGCTGTTTTTT.

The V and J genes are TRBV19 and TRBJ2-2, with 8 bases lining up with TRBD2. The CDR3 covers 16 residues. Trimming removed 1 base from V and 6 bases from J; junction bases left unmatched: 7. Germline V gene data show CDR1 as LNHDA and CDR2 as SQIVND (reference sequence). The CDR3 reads CASSIVAGGRPGELFF. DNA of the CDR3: TGTGCCAGTAGTATAGTCGCGGGGGGTCGACCCGGGGAGCTGTTTTTT.

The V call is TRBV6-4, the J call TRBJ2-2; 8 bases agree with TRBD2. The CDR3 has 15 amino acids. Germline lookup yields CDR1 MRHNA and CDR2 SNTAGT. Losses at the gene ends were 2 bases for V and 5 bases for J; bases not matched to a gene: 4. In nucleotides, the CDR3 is TGTGCCAGCAGTGACAGCGGGGGCCCGACCGGGGAGCTGTTTTTT. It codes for CASSDSGGPTGELFF.

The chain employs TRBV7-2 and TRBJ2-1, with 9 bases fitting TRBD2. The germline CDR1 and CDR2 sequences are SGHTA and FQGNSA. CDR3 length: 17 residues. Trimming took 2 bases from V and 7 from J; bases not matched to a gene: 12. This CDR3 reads CASSLILPAGGLNEQFF. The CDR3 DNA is TGTGCCAGCAGCTTAATCTTACCGGCGGGGGGGCTGAATGAGCAGTTCTTC.

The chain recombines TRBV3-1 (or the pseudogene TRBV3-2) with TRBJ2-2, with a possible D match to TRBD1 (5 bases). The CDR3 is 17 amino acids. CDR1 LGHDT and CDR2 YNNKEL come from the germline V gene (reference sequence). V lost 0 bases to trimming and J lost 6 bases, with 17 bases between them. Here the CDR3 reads CASSQESWQGMAGELFF. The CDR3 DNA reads TGTGCCAGCAGCCAAGAATCTTGGCAGGGTATGGCCGGGGAGCTGTTTTTT.

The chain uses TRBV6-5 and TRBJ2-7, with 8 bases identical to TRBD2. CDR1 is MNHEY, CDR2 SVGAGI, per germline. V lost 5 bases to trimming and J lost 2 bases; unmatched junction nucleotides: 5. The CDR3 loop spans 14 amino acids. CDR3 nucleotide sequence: TGTGCCAGCAGTAAGGCGGGGGGAACCTACGAGCAGTACTTC. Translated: CASSKAGGTYEQYF.

CDR3 protein: CAISAGGGYTF. In DNA, the CDR3 is TGTGCCATCAGTGCTGGAGGGGGCTACACCTTC. This chain connects TRBV10-3 to TRBJ1-2, with D hard to call. This CDR3 region has 11 residues. V was trimmed by 4 bases and J by 8 bases, leaving 8 bases between them. Per the germline V gene, CDR1 is ENHRY and CDR2 is SYGVKD.

CDR3 amino acids: CASSPTGSTEAFF. DNA of the CDR3: TGTGCCAGCAGTCCTACAGGGAGCACTGAAGCTTTCTTT. The chain recombines TRBV7-2 with TRBJ1-1; possibly TRBD1 for D (6 bases). The CDR3 sequence is 13 residues long. The germline gives CDR1 SGHTA, CDR2 FQGNSA. V was shortened by 6 bases and J by 4 bases, with 12 bases between the two germline ends.

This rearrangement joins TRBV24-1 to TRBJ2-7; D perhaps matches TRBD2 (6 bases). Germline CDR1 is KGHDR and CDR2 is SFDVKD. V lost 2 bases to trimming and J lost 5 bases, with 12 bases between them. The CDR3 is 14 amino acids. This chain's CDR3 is CATSDSGRLHEQYF. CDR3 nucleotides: TGTGCCACCAGTGATTCCGGGAGACTCCACGAGCAGTACTTC.

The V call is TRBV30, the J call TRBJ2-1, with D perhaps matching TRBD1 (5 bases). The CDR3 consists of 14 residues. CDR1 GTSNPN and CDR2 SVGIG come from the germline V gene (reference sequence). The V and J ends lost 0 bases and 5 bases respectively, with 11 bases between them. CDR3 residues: CAWSVPVGDNEQFF. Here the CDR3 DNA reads TGTGCCTGGAGTGTACCGGTAGGGGACAATGAGCAGTTCTTC. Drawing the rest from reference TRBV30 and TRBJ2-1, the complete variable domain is SQTIHQWPATLVQPVGSPLSLECTVEGTSNPNLYWYRQAAGRGLQLLFYSVGIGQISSEVPQNLSASRPQDRQFILSSKKLLLSDSGFYLCAWSVPVGDNEQFFGPGTRLTVL.

The DNA of the CDR3 is TGTGCCAGCAGCTCAGGACAGGGGGGCTCCTACGAGCAGTACTTC. This translates into CASSSGQGGSYEQYF. The V gene is TRBV7-3, the J gene TRBJ2-7; 10 bases agree with TRBD1. The V segment lost 4 bases and the J segment 0 bases; nucleotides outside the gene matches: 3. This CDR3 is built from 15 residues. In germline, CDR1 is SGHTA, CDR2 FQGTGA. The variable domain in full, completed from reference TRBV7-3 and TRBJ2-7, reads GAGVSQTPSNKVTEKGKYVELRCDPISGHTALYWYRQSLGQGPEFLIYFQGTGAADDSGLPNDRFFAVRPEGSVSTLKIQRTERGDSAVYLCASSSGQGGSYEQYFGPGTRLTVT.

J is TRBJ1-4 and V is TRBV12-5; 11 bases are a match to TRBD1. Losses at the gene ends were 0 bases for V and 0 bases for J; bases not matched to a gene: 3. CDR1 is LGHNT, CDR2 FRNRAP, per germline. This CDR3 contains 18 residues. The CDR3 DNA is TGTGCTAGTGGTTTGGTTTGGGGACAGGGGGCAACTAATGAAAAACTGTTTTTT. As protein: CASGLVWGQGATNEKLFF.